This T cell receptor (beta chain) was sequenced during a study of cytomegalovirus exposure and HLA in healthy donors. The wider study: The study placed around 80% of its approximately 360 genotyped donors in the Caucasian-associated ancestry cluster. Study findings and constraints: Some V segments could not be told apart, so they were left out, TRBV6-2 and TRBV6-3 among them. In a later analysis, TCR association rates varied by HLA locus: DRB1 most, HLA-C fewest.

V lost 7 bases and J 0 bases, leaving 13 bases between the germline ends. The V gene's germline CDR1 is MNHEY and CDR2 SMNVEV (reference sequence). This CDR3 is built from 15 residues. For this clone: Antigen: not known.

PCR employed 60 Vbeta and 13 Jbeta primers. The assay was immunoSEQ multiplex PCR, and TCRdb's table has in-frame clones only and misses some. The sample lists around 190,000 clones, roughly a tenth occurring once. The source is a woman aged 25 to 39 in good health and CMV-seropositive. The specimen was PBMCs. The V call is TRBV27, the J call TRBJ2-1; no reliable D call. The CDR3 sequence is CASMFSQSSYNEQFF. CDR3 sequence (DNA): TGTGCCAGCATGTTTAGCCAGAGCTCCTACAATGAGCAGTTCTTC.